This T cell receptor (beta chain) was sequenced for a study of neoadjuvant anti-PD-1 for oral cavity cancer. Study in general: Patients without progression received a fourth nivolumab dose around day 43, then surgical resection on days 50-56.

Generated by immunoSEQ multiplex PCR, the TCRdb table keeps only in-frame clones and is missing some. The table lists about 80,000 clones, around 80% of them singletons. The length of the CDR3 is 16 residues. Germline V gene data show CDR1 as MGHRA and CDR2 as YSYEKL. Trimming cost V 4 bases and J 4 bases, with 19 bases left between them. These newly diagnosed stage II-IVA oral cavity squamous cell carcinoma patients had no prior systemic or radiation treatment. General observations from the study: Only a few patients per response group were TCR-analyzed; validation needed.

This clone was observed a handful of times. Its specificity is unknown. Sequencing was performed on PBMCs, taken before nivolumab (anti-PD-1) treatment. The V gene is TRBV4-1, the J gene TRBJ1-1, with a possible D match to TRBD1 (6 bases). This clonotype was obtained from a person between 35 and 79 years old with oral cavity squamous cell carcinoma. CDR3 bases: TGCGCCAGCAGCCTTAACGGCGGGGGGCTTAGCACTGAAGCTTTCTTT. It translates to CASSLNGGGLSTEAFF.